This T cell receptor beta chain was sequenced in a study of T-cell reconstitution after alpha-beta-depleted transplantation in children. Findings of the study overall: Several hundred expanded graft clones reportedly gave rise to the alpha-beta T cells present about two months after transplant. Some patients owed their high day-60 TCRbeta diversity to surviving recipient T cells and thymic progenitors. T cells produced anew were the main source of T-cell counts and diversity one year after transplant.

Unique molecular identifiers were built into the TCRbeta library. Each CDR3 protein gets one entry after TCRdb re-called the PCR reads with MiXCR. The table shows about 170,000 distinct CDR3 sequences, with around 10% occurring only once. This clonotype was seen repeatedly, ten times or more. Its antigen is not known. The sequence came from a boy aged 2 to 9 with acute myeloid leukemia, due to receive a stem cell transplant. Sequences were derived from PBMCs, sampled before TCRalphabeta/CD19-depleted stem cell transplant.

CDR3 in DNA: TGTGCCAGCAGCTTCATGTCGGGGGCTACAAACCTAGAGTATTTT. This sequence encodes CASSFMSGATNLEYF. The chain uses TRBV5-6 and TRBJ2-3, with D perhaps given as TRBD1 or TRBD2 (6 bases each). The V gene lost 2 bases and the J gene lost 13 bases, with 23 bases spanning the gap. This CDR3 contains 15 residues. The germline CDR1 and CDR2 sequences are SGHDT and YYEEEE.